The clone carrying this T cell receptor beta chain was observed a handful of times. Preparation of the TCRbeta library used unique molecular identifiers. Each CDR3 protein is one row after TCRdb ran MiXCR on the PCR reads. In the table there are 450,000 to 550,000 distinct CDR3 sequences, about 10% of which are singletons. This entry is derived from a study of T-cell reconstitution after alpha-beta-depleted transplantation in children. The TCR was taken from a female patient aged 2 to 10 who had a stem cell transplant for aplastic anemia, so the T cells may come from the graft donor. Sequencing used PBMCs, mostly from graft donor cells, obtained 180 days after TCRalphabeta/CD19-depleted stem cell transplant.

The chain's CDR3 is CASSQAAKGANVLTF. DNA for the CDR3: TGTGCCAGCAGCCAAGCAGCGAAAGGGGCCAACGTCCTGACTTTC. This chain connects TRBV4-2 to TRBJ2-6; D gene ambiguous. The CDR3 consists of 15 residues. Germline loops: CDR1 LGHNA, CDR2 YNFKEQ. With 1 base removed from V and 4 bases from J, the gap between germline ends came to 8 bases.